This T cell receptor beta chain appears in the sequencing data of a study of T cell repertoires in cytomegalovirus infection. Across the whole study: CMV epitopes that were recently identified and HLA-C-restricted were used alongside well-studied HLA-B-restricted ones. Shared public TCR beta signatures pointed to both CMV infection and a matching HLA type. Study-wide results and limits: Cumulative frequency (of public TCR beta family members) identified carriers of CMV plus the relevant HLA. HLA-C-restricted CMV clonotypes gave the most frequent clonotype in two of eight donors.

At least ten counts were recorded for this clonotype. Its antigen is unidentified. This CDR3 is built from 13 residues. Germline CDR1 DFQATT, CDR2 SNEGSKA (reference sequence). V was pared by 2 bases and J by 3 bases, with 2 bases of the junction left unmatched. TCRdb re-analysed the reads in MiXCR, keeping a single row per CDR3 protein. The sample records tens of thousands of distinct CDR3 sequences, 28% being singletons. The rearrangement uses TRBV20-1 and TRBJ2-7, with 9 bases aligning to TRBD1. The clonotype comes from a human donor in good health (CMV status not recorded). Some clones in this sample may be carry-over from other donors' samples. Specimen: CD8+ T cells from cultured PBMCs, collected from culture after CMV antigen stimulation. The CDR3 spells CSARWDRDYEQYF. CDR3 coding DNA: TGCAGTGCTAGATGGGACAGGGACTACGAGCAGTACTTC.